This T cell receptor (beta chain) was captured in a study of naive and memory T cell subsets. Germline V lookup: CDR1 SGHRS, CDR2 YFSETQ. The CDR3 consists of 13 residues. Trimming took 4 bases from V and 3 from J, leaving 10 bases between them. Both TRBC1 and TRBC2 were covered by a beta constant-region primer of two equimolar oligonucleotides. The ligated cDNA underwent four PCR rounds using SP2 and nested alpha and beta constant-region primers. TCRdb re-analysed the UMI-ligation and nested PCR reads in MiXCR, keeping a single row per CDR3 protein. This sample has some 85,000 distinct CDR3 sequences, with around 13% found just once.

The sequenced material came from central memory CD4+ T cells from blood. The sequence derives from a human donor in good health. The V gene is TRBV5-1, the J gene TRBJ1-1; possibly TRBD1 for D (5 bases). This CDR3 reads CASSAQGDTEAFF. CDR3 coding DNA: TGCGCCAGCAGCGCCCAGGGCGACACTGAAGCTTTCTTT.